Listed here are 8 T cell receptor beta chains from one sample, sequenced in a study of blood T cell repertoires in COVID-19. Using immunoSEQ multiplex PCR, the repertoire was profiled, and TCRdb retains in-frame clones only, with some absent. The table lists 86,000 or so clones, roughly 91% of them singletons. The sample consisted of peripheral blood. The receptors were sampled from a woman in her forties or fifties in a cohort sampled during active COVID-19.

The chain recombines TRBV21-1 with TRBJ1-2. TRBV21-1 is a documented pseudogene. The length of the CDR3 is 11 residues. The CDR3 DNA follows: TGTGCCAGCAGCCCCTTATTCGGCTACACCTTC. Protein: CASSPLFGYTF.

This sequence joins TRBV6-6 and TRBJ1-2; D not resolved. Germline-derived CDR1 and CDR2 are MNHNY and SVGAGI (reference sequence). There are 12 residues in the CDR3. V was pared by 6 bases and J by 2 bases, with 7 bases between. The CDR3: CASSHQNYGYTF. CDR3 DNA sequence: TGTGCCAGCAGCCATCAAAACTATGGCTACACCTTC.

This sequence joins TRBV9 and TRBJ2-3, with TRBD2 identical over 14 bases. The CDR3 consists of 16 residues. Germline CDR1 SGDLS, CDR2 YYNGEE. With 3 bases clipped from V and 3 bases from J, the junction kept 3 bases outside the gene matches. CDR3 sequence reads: CASSGGLAGGTDTQYF. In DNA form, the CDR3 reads TGTGCCAGCAGCGGAGGACTAGCGGGAGGAACAGATACGCAGTATTTT.

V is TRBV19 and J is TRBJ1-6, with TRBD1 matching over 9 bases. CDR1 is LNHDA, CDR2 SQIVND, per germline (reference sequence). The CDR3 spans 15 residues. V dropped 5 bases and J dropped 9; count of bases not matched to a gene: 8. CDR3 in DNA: TGTGCCAGTAGTGAGCTGACAGGGGGTATTTCACCCCTCCACTTT. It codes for CASSELTGGISPLHF.

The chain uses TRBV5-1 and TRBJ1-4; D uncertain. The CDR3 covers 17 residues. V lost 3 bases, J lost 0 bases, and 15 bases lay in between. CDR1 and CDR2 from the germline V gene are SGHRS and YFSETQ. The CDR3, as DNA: TGCGCCAGCAGCTCTCTTAAACTAAGCGCAACTAATGAAAAACTGTTTTTT. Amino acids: CASSSLKLSATNEKLFF.

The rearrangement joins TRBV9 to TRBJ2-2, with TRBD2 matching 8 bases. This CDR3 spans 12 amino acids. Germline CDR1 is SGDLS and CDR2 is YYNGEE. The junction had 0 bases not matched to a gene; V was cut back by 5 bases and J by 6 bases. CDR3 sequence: CASRTSAGELFF. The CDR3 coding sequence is TGTGCCAGCAGGACTAGCGCCGGGGAGCTGTTTTTT.

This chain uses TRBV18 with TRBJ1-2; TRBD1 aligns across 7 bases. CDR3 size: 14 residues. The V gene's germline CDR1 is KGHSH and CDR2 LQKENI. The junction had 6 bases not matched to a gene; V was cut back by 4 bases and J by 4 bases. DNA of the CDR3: TGTGCCAGCTCACGGTCAGGGGGAGGCTATGGCTACACCTTC. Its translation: CASSRSGGGYGYTF.

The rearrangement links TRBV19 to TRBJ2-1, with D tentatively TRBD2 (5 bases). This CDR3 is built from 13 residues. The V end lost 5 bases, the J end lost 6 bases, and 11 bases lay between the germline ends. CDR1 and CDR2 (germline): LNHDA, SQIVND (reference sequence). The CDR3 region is CASSSGLSNEQFF. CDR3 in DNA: TGTGCCAGTAGTTCCGGACTCAGCAATGAGCAGTTCTTC.